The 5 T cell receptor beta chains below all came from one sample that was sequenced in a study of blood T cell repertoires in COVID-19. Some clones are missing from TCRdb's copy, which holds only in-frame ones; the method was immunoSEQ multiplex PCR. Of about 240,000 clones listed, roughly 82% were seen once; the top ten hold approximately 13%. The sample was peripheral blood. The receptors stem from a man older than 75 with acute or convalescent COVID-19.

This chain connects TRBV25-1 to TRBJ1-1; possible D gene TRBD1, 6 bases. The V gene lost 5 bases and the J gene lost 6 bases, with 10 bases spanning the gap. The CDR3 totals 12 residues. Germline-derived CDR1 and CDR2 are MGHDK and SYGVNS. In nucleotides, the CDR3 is TGTGCCAGCAGTCGGGGGGGCTCTGAAGCTTTCTTT. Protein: CASSRGGSEAFF.

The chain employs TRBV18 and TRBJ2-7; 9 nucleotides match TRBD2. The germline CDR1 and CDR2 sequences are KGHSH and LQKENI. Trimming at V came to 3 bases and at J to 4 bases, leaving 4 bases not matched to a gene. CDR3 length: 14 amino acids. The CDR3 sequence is CASSPGLAVYEQYF. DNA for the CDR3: TGTGCCAGCTCACCGGGACTAGCAGTTTACGAGCAGTACTTC.

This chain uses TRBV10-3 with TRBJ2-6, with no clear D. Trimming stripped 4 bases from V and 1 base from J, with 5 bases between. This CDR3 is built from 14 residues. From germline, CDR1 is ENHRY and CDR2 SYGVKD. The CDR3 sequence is CAISGGSGANVLTF. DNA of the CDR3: TGTGCCATCAGTGGAGGTTCTGGGGCCAACGTCCTGACTTTC.

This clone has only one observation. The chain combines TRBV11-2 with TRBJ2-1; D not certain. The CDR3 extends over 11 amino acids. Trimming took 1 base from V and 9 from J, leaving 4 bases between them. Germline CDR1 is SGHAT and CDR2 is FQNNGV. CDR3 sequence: CASSLVREQFF. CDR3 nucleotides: TGTGCCAGCAGCTTAGTGCGTGAGCAGTTCTTC.

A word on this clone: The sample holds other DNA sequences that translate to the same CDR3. The CDR3 loop reads CASSIGNSGNTIYF. In DNA form, the CDR3 reads TGTGCCAGTAGTATAGGTAACTCTGGAAACACCATATATTTT. The gene calls are TRBV19 and TRBJ1-3; no clear D gene. The V gene's germline CDR1 is LNHDA and CDR2 SQIVND (reference sequence). The ends were cut back, 1 base at V and 0 bases at J, with 4 bases in the middle. CDR3 length equals 14 residues.